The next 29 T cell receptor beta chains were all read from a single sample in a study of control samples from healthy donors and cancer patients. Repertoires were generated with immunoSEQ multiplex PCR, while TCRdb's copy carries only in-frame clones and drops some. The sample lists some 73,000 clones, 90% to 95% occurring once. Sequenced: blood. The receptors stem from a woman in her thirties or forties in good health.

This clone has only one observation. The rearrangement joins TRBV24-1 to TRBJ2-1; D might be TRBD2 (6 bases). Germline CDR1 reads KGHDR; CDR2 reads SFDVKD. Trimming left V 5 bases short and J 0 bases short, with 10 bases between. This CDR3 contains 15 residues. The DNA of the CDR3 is TGTGCCACCAGTGCGGGACTCCCCTCCTACAATGAGCAGTTCTTC. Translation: CATSAGLPSYNEQFF.

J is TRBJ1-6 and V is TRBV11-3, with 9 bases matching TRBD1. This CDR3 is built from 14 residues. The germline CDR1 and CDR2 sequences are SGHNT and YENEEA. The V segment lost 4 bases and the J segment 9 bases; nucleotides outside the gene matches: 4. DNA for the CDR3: TGTGCCAGCAGCTGGGACAGGGAAAGTTCACCCCTCCACTTT. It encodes CASSWDRESSPLHF.

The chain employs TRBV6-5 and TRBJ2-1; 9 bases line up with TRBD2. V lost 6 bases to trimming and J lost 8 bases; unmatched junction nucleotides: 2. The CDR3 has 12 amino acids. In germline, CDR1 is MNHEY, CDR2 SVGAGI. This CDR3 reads CASRPSGDEQFF. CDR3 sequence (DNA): TGTGCCAGCAGACCTAGCGGGGATGAGCAGTTCTTC.

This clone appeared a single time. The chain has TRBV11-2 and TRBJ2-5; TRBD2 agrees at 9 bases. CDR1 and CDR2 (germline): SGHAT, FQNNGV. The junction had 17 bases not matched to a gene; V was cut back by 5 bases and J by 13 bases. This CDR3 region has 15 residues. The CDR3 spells CASSPILRGGALSYF. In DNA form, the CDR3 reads TGTGCCAGCAGCCCCATTCTTCGCGGGGGGGCTCTATCGTACTTC.

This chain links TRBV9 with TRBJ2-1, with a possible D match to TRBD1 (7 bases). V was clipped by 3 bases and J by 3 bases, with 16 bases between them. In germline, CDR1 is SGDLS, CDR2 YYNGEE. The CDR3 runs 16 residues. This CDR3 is CASSAGGLPRYNEQFF. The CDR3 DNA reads TGTGCCAGCAGCGCAGGGGGGTTGCCCCGCTACAATGAGCAGTTCTTC.

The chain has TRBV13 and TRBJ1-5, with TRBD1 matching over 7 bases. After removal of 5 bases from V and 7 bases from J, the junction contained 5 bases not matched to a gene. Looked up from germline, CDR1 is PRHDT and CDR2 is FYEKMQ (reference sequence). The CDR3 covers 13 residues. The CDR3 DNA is TGTGCCAGCAGCACAGGGGTGGAGCAGCCCCAGCATTTT. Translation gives CASSTGVEQPQHF.

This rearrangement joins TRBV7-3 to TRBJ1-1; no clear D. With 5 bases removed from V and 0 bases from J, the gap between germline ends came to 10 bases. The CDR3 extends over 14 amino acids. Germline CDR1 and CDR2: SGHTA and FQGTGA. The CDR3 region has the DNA TGTGCCAGCAGCGCCAGTACGATGAACACTGAAGCTTTCTTT. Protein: CASSASTMNTEAFF.

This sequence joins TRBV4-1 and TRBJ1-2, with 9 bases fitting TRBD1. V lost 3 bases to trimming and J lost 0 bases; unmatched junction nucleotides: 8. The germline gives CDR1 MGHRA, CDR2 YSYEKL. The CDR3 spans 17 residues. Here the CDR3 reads CASSQGTTGGTNYGYTF. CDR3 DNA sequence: TGCGCCAGCAGCCAGGGTACGACAGGGGGAACTAACTATGGCTACACCTTC.

The CDR3 DNA sequence: TGTGCCAGTAACAGGAATCGGAGAGAGACCCAGTACTTC. Translation: CASNRNRRETQYF. V usage is TRBV19 and J usage is TRBJ2-5; perhaps TRBD1 as D (5 bases). Germline V lookup: CDR1 LNHDA, CDR2 SQIVND (reference sequence). This CDR3 has 13 amino acids. V was shortened by 7 bases and J by 4 bases, with 13 bases between the two germline ends.

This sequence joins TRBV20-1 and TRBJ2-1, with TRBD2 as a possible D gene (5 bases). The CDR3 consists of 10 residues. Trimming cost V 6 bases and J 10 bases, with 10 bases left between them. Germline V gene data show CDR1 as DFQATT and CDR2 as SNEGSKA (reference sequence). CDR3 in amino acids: CSALVGEQFF. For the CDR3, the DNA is TGCAGTGCACTAGTCGGGGAGCAGTTCTTC.

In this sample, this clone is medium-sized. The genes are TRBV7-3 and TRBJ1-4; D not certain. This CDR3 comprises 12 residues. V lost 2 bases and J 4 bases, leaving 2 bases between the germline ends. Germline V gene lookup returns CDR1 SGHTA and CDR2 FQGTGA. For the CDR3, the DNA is TGTGCCAGCAGCTTAGGTAATGAAAAACTGTTTTTT. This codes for CASSLGNEKLFF.

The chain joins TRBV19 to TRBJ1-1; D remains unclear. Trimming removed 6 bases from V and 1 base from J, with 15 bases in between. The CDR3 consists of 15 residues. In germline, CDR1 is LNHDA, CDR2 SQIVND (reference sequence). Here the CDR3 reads CASSLRGFGNTEAFF. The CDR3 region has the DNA TGTGCCAGTAGCCTACGGGGATTTGGGAACACTGAAGCTTTCTTT.

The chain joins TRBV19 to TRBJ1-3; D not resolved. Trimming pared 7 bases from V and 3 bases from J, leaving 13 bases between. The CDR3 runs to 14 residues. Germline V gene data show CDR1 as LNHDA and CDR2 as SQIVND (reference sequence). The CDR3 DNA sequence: TGTGCCAGTACTACATCTCGGCTTGGAAACACCATATATTTT. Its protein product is CASTTSRLGNTIYF.

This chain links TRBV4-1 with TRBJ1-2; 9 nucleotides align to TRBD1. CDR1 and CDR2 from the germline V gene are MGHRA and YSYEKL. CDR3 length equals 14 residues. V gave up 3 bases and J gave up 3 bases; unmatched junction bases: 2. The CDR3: CASSQGQGYYGYTF. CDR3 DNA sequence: TGCGCCAGCAGCCAGGGACAGGGATACTATGGCTACACCTTC.

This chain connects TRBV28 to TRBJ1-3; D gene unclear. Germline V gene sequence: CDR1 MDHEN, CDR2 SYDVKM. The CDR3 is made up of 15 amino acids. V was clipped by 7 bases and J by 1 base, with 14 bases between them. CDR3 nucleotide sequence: TGTGCCAGCAACGGCTTCTCTACTTCTGGAAACACCATATATTTT. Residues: CASNGFSTSGNTIYF. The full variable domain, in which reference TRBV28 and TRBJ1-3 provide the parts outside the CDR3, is DVKVTQSSRYLVKRTGEKVFLECVQDMDHENMFWYRQDPGLGLRLIYFSYDVKMKEKGDIPEGYSVSREKKERFSLILESASTNQTSMYLCASNGFSTSGNTIYFGEGSWLTVV.

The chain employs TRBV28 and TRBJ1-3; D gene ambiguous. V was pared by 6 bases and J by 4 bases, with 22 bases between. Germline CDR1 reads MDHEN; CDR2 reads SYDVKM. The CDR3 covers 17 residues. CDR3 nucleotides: TGTGCCAGCAGCAAGTACCCCCGACGGGGTGGCGGAAACACCATATATTTT. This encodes CASSKYPRRGGGNTIYF.

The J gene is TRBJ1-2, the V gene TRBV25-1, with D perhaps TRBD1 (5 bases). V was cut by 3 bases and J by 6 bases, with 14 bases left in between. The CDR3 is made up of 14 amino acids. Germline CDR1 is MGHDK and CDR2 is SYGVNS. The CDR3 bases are TGTGCCAGCAGTGATCCCGACAGAGGGGATGGCTACACCTTC. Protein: CASSDPDRGDGYTF.

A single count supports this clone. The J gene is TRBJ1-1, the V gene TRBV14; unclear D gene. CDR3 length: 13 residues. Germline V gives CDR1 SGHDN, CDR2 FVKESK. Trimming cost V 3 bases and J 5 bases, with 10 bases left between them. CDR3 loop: CASSHRTGTEAFF. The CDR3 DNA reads TGTGCCAGCAGCCACAGAACGGGGACTGAAGCTTTCTTT.

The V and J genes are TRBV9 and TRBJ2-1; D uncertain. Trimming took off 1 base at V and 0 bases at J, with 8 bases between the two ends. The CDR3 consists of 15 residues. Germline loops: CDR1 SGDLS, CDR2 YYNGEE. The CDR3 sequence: CASSVRLSSYNEQFF. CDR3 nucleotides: TGTGCCAGCAGCGTACGGTTGAGCTCCTACAATGAGCAGTTCTTC.

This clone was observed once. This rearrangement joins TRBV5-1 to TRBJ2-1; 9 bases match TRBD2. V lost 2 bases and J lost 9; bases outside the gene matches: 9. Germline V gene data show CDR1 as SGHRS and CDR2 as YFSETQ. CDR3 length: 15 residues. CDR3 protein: CASSFGGGASGEQFF. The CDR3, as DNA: TGCGCCAGCAGCTTTGGCGGGGGGGCCTCAGGTGAGCAGTTCTTC.

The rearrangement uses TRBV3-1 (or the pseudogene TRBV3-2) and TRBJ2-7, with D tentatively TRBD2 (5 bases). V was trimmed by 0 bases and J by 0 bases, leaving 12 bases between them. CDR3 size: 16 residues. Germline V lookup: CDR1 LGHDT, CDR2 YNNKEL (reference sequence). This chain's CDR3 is CASSQDLGRGSYEQYF. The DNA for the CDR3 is TGTGCCAGCAGCCAAGATTTAGGACGGGGCTCCTACGAGCAGTACTTC.

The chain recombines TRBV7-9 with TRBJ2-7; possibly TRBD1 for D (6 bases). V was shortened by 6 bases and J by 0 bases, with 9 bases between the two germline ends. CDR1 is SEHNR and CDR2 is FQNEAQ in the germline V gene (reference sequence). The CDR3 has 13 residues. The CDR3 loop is CASRDSLSYEQYF. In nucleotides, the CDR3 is TGTGCCAGCAGGGACAGCCTCTCCTACGAGCAGTACTTC. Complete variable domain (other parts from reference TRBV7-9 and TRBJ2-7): DTGVSQNPRHKITKRGQNVTFRCDPISEHNRLYWYRQTLGQGPEFLTYFQNEAQLEKSRLLSDRFSAERPKGSFSTLEIQRTEQGDSAMYLCASRDSLSYEQYFGPGTRLTVT.

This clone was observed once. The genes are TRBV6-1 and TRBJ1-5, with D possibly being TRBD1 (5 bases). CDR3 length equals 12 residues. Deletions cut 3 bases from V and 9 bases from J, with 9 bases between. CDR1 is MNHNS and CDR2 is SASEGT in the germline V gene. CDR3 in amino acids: CASSDTGPPQHF. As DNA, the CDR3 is TGTGCCAGCAGTGACACAGGCCCGCCCCAGCATTTT.

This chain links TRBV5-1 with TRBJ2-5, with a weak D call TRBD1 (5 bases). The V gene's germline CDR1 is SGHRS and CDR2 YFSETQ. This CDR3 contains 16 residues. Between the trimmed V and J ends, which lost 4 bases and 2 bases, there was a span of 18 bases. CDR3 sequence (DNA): TGCGCCAGCAGCAGAAGGACAAGATCGGCACAAGAGACCCAGTACTTC. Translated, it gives CASSRRTRSAQETQYF.

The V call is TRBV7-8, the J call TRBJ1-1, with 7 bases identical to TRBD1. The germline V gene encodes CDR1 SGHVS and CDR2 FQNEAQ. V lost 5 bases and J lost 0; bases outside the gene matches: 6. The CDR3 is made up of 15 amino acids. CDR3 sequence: CASSQKGQLNTEAFF. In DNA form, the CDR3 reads TGTGCCAGCAGCCAGAAGGGACAGCTGAACACTGAAGCTTTCTTT.

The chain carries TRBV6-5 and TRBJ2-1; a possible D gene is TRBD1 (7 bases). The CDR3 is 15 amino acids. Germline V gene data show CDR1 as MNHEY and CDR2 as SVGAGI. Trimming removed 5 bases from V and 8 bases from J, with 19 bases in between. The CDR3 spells CASSHRQGSSDEQFF. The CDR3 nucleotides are TGTGCCAGCAGTCACCGACAGGGCTCTAGCGATGAGCAGTTCTTC.

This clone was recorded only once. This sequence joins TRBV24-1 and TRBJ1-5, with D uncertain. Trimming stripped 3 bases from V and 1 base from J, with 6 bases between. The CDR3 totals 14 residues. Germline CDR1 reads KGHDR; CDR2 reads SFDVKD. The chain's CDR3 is CATSDLDSNQPQHF. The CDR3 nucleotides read TGTGCCACCAGTGATCTTGACAGCAATCAGCCCCAGCATTTT.

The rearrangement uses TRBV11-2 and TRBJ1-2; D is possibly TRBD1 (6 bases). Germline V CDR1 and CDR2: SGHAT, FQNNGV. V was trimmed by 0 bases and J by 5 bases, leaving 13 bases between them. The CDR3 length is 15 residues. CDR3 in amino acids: CASSLEAGVRYGYTF. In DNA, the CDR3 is TGTGCCAGCAGCTTAGAGGCAGGGGTGAGATATGGCTACACCTTC.

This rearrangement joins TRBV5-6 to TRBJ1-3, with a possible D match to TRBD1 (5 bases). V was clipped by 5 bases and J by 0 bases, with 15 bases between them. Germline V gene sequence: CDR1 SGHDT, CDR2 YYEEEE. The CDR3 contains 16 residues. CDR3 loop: CASSPRGYPSGNTIYF. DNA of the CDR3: TGTGCCAGCAGTCCCCGGGGCTACCCCTCTGGAAACACCATATATTTT.